The sequence of this TCR beta chain was determined in a study of beta chain features in type 1 diabetes. Expressed TCRB transcripts were sequenced because the entire RNA isolate underwent reverse transcription. Measured with immunoSEQ multiplex PCR; TCRdb has only the in-frame clones, and not every one. The sample includes about 930,000 clones, roughly 15% of them seen just once. Sequencing was carried out using naive CD4+ T cells from blood. The clonotype originates from a young woman in good health.

CDR3 sequence: CASSTGDRAKNIQYF. CDR3 bases: TGTGCCAGCAGCACAGGGGATCGGGCCAAAAACATTCAGTACTTC. This chain links TRBV28 with TRBJ2-4, with TRBD1 identical over 7 bases. Germline trimming cut 6 bases from V and 1 base from J; bases unmatched to any gene: 6. The germline V gene has CDR1 MDHEN and CDR2 SYDVKM. The CDR3 covers 15 residues.